This TCR beta chain is from a study of Ad26.COV2.S vaccination and SARS-CoV-2 variants (dated by TCRdb to 2020 to 2023). About the full investigation: Donors in the vaccine arm were drawn from COV1001, a phase I-IIa trial of Ad26.COV2.S in healthy adults that was multicentre, randomized, double-blind and placebo-controlled. Trial participants were randomized into five groups of five: low-dose or high-dose Ad26.COV2.S given once or twice, or placebo on both occasions. Ad26.COV2.S was administered intramuscularly at 5 x 10^10 or 1 x 10^11 viral particles, either as a single shot or as two shots given 56 days apart. A total of 32 samples were included in the TCR-sequenced set, comprising about 20 Ad26.COV2.S vaccine recipients, 5 placebo recipients and 8 SARS-CoV-2 convalescent individuals. The specificity and breadth of SARS-CoV-2-reactive T cell receptors after Ad26.COV2.S vaccination were assessed by TCRbeta repertoire sequencing. Investigators did not know the trial group allocation while performing experiments and assessing outcomes.

Broad study findings and their caveats: The study was not powered to compare responses between vaccine doses or regimens. After vaccination, spike-specific CD8+ and CD4+ T cell responses were reported to show substantial breadth. Vaccine and placebo recipients had similar non-spike TCR breadth, a finding consistent with the vaccine containing only spike. It was noted by the authors that total T cell responses may have been underestimated by the TCR breadth and depth analyses. Compared with placebo recipients, Ad26.COV2.S recipients showed higher spike-specific TCR breadth (P = 0.0014).

Per the publication, the treatment or condition label means: 15 to 20 received Ad26.COV2.S at low or high dose, single or two shots; roughly 5 received placebo; per-sample allocation not given. Repertoires of vaccine and placebo recipients were sequenced from samples collected on day 63 after the first injection. In Cohort 1b, 25 to 30 adults aged 18-55 years were enrolled at a single site in Boston, USA, between 29 July and 7 August 2020. As a vaccine, Ad26.COV2.S was a replication-incompetent adenovirus type 26 vector that expressed a prefusion-stabilized SARS-CoV-2 spike protein derived from the original Wuhan strain. The immunoSEQ Assay was used to sequence TCRbeta CDR3 regions. After extraction, genomic DNA underwent amplification by bias-controlled multiplex PCR, followed by high-throughput sequencing. The source study handled its data this way. To quantify the absolute abundance of each unique TCRbeta CDR3 region, sequences were collapsed and filtered. Usable DNA was measured by amplifying reference genes present in all nucleated cells, and TCRbeta template counts were normalized to that usable DNA to estimate T cell fraction. Repertoire TCRs were annotated as SARS-CoV-2-specific when V gene, CDR3 amino acid sequence and J gene were exactly matched to a known reactive TCR set. The reference SARS-CoV-2 TCR set came from MIRA and was filtered for enrichment in COVID-19-positive ImmuneCODE repertoires, removing public or cross-reactive TCRs. Drawing on the MIRA antigens, annotated TCRs were analysed further at the level of specific ORF or position within ORF. Depth was the summed frequency of annotated unique rearrangements, while breadth was defined as annotated unique rearrangements over total unique productive rearrangements. Two-sided Wilcoxon rank-sum tests were applied when comparing TCR breadth between groups. Held by TCRdb, this immuneACCESS table contains in-frame sequences only and omits some clones. Under half of the omission traces to an unresolved V gene where checked; the cause of the rest is unknown. The D gene and trimming were derived from the DNA, and the V and J assignments and clone size from that table. For this sample the table gives some 480,000 clones, of which around nine tenths were detected only once. The top ten hold 10% to 15% of the sample.

Concerning this clone itself: Its antigen remains unidentified. The sample holds no much larger clone one base away, and base qualities are not on file.

The trim is 2 bases for V and 0 bases for J, with a gap of 9 bases between the germline ends. CDR3 length: 15 amino acids, cysteine to phenylalanine. Only CDR3 DNA remains: 45 bases, in frame from the first base. CDR1 and CDR2 are read off the germline V gene (reference sequence) as LGHDT and YNNKEL. The receptor was isolated from a person between 18 and 59 years old who received the Ad26.COV2.S COVID-19 vaccine or a placebo. The sample was peripheral blood, taken in a trial of Ad26.COV2.S vaccine versus placebo. The chain is encoded by TRBV3-1 (or the pseudogene TRBV3-2) joined to TRBJ2-3, with a tentative D gene TRBD2 over 5 matching bases. For the CDR3, the sequence is CASSQQTTSTDTQYF. The nucleotide sequence is TGTGCCAGCAGCCAACAGACTACTAGCACAGATACGCAGTATTTT.